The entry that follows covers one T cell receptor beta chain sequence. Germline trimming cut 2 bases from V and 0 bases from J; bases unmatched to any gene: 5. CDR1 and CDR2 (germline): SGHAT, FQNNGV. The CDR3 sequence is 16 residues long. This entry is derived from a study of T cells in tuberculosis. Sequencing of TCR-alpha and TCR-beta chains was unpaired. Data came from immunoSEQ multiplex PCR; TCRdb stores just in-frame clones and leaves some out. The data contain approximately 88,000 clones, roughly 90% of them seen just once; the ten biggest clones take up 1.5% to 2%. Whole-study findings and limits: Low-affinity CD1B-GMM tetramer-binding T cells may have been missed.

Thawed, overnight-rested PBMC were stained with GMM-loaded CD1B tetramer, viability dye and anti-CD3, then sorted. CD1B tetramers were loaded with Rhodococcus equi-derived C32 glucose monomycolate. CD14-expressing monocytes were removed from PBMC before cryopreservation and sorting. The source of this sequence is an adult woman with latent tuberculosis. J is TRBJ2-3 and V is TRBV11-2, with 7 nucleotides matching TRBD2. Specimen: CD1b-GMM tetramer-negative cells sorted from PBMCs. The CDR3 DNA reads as TGTGCCAGCAGCTTACAGAGCGGGGTCAGCACAGATACGCAGTATTTT. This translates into CASSLQSGVSTDTQYF.